This entry is about one T cell receptor (beta chain). Its antigen is undetermined. Germline V lookup: CDR1 MNHEY, CDR2 SVGEGT. V was trimmed by 5 bases and J by 1 base, leaving 14 bases between them. The CDR3 loop spans 15 amino acids. TCR alpha and TCR beta cDNA libraries carrying sample barcodes and UMIs were produced by 5'RACE using constant-segment primers. Each CDR3 protein gets one entry after TCRdb re-called the 5' RACE reads with MiXCR. The profile shows 200,000 to 300,000 distinct CDR3 sequences, approximately 16% of them singletons. These data come from a study of T-cell memory formation after mild COVID-19. Study-wide points: Most CD4+ clones that shrank were in CM and EM, while CD8+ ones turned up in EMRA. There were some responding clones in pre-infection memory, which suggested that cross-reactive memory had joined.

Material: PBMCs or a T cell subset sorted from them (not recorded which). The gene calls are TRBV6-2 or TRBV6-3 and TRBJ1-1; D is uncertain. This receptor was taken from a man younger than 30 who had mild COVID-19 (a few samples of this study predate the infection). Cell type and time point are not known. CDR3: CASSDPTGENTEAFF. CDR3 coding DNA: TGTGCCAGCAGTGACCCGACCGGCGAGAACACTGAAGCTTTCTTT.